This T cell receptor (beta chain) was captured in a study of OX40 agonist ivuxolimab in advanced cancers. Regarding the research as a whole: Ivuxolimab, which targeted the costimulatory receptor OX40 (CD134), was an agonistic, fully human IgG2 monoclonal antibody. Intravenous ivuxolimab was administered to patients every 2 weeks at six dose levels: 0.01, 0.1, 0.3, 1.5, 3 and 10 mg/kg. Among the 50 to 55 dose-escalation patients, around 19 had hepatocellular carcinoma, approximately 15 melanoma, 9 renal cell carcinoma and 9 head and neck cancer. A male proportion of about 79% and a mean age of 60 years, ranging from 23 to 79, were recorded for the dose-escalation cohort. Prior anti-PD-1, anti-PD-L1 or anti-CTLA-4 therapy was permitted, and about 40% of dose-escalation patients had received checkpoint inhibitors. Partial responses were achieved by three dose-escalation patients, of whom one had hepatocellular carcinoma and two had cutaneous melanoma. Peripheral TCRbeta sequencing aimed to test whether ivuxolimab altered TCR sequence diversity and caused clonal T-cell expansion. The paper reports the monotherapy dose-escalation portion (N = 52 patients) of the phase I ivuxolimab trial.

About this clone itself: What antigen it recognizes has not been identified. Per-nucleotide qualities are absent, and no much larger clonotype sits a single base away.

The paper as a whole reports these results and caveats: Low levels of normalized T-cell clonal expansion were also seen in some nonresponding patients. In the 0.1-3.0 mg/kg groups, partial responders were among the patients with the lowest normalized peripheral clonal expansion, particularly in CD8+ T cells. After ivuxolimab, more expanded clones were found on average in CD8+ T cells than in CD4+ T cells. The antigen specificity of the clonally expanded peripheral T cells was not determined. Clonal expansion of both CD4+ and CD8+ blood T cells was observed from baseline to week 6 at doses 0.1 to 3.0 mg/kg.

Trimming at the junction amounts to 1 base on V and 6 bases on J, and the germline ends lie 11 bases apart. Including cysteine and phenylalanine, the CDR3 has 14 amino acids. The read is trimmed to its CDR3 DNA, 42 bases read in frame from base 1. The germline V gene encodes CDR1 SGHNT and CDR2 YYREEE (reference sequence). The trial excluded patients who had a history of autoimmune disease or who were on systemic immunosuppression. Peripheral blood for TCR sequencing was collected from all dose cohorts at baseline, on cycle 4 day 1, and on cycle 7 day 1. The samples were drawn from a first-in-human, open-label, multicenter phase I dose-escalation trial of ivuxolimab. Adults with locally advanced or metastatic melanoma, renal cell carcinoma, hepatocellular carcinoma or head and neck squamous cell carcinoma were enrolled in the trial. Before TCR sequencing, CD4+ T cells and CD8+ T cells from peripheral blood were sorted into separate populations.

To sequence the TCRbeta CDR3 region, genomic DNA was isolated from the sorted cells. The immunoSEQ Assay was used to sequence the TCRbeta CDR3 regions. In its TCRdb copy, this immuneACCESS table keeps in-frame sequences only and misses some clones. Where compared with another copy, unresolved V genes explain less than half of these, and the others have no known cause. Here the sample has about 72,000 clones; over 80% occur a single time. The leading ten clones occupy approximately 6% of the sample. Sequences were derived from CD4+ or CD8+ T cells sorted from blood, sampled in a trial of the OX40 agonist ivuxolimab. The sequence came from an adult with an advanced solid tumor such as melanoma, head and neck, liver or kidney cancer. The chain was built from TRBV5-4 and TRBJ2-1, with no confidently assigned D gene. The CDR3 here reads CASSLMGTINEQFF. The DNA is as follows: TGTGCCAGCAGCTTGATGGGAACAATCAATGAGCAGTTCTTC.